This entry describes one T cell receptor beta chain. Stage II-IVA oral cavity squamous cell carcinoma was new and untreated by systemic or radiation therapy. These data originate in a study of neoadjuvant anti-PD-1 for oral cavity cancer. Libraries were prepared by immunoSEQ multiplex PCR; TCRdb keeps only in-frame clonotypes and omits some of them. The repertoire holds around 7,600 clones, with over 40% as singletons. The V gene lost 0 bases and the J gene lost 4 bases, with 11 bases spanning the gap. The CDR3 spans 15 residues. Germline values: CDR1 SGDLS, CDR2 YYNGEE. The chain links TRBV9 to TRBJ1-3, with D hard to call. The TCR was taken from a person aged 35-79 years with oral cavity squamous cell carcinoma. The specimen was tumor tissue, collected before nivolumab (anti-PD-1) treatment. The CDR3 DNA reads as TGTGCCAGCAGCGTAGTGGGTGGGGAAGGAAACACCATATATTTT. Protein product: CASSVVGGEGNTIYF.